The clone carrying this T cell receptor beta chain has just a few counts. Its antigen remains unknown. Each donor was healthy, and each was a bone marrow donor. When sampled, the donors appeared nominally healthy, though they likely had unrecorded immune exposures. The source of the sample is a study of cytomegalovirus exposure and HLA in healthy donors. Study results and caveats: Within an earlier analysis, most TCR beta V segments proved productive either about 90% or about 30% of the time.

In germline, CDR1 is SGDLS, CDR2 YYNGEE. The CDR3 totals 15 residues. V was pared by 0 bases and J by 3 bases, with 9 bases between. The PCR contained 60 Vbeta and 13 Jbeta primers. Libraries were prepared by immunoSEQ multiplex PCR; TCRdb keeps only in-frame clonotypes and omits some of them. Of 95,000 to 100,000 clones in the sample, about four fifths were seen once. This sequence joins TRBV9 and TRBJ2-2; D perhaps matches TRBD2 (6 bases). The sequenced sample consisted of PBMCs. This TCR was recovered from a woman aged 35 to 49 in good health and CMV-seronegative. The CDR3 coding sequence is TGTGCCAGCAGCGTAGCGGAGGGACACACCGGGGAGCTGTTTTTT. Translating it yields CASSVAEGHTGELFF.